One sample yielded the 26 T cell receptor beta chains listed below, sequenced in a study of control samples from healthy donors and cancer patients. Here immunoSEQ multiplex PCR was the method, and the copy in TCRdb shows in-frame clones only, minus some. The table records 140,000 or so clones, 80% to 95% of them present only once. Sequenced input: blood. These receptors were collected from a man aged 30 to 45 in good health.

The chain joins TRBV28 to TRBJ2-7; D is ambiguous. The CDR3 is 13 residues long. Germline CDR1 is MDHEN and CDR2 is SYDVKM. Trimming cost V 3 bases and J 7 bases, with 13 bases left between them. The CDR3 protein is CASSLVGLEEQYF. CDR3 DNA: TGTGCCAGCAGTTTGGTAGGTTTAGAAGAGCAGTACTTC.

The chain employs TRBV5-4 and TRBJ1-2; possibly TRBD1 for D (5 bases). CDR3 size: 15 residues. The germline gives CDR1 SGHNT, CDR2 YYREEE (reference sequence). The V end was cut by 0 bases, the J end by 4 bases, with 13 bases between. The CDR3 bases are TGTGCCAGCAGCTTGGGGGCACAGGCAGCCTATGGCTACACCTTC. It specifies CASSLGAQAAYGYTF. Filled out from reference TRBV5-4 and TRBJ1-2, the complete variable domain reads ETGVTQSPTHLIKTRGQQVTLRCSSQSGHNTVSWYQQALGQGPQFIFQYYREEENGRGNFPPRFSGLQFPNYSSELNVNALELDDSALYLCASSLGAQAAYGYTFGSGTRLTVV.

The chain combines TRBV7-8 with TRBJ1-1, with D possibly matching TRBD1 (5 bases). Germline V gene lookup returns CDR1 SGHVS and CDR2 FQNEAQ. Trimming cost V 5 bases and J 0 bases, with 13 bases left between them. This CDR3 has 15 residues. In DNA form, the CDR3 reads TGTGCCAGCAGCCCCATACGGGGACTGAACACTGAAGCTTTCTTT. It encodes CASSPIRGLNTEAFF. The full variable domain, its missing parts supplied by reference TRBV7-8 and TRBJ1-1, is GAGVSQSPRYKVAKRGQDVALRCDPISGHVSLFWYQQALGQGPEFLTYFQNEAQLDKSGLPSDRFFAERPEGSVSTLKIQRTQQEDSAVYLCASSPIRGLNTEAFFGQGTRLTVV.

The CDR3 sequence is CASMGQGEDGYTF. The CDR3 DNA sequence: TGTGCCAGCATGGGACAGGGAGAAGATGGCTACACCTTC. The rearrangement uses TRBV2 and TRBJ1-2, with 9 bases aligning to TRBD1. V lost 7 bases to trimming and J lost 6 bases; unmatched junction nucleotides: 6. This CDR3 spans 13 amino acids. Per germline, CDR1 SNHLY and CDR2 FYNNEI.

The chain uses TRBV9 and TRBJ1-2; 7 bases line up with TRBD1. Germline CDR1 reads SGDLS; CDR2 reads YYNGEE. The CDR3 totals 14 residues. Trimming took 2 bases from V and 6 from J; bases not matched to a gene: 7. In nucleotides, the CDR3 is TGTGCCAGCAGCGTCCAGGGGGATCTTCATGGCTACACCTTC. Amino acids: CASSVQGDLHGYTF.

The genes are TRBV5-1 and TRBJ2-7; possibly TRBD1 for D (5 bases). The germline V gene has CDR1 SGHRS and CDR2 YFSETQ. This CDR3 comprises 14 residues. Trimming cost V 3 bases and J 5 bases, with 15 bases left between them. The CDR3 DNA reads TGCGCCAGCAGCTCCTCCGCAGGGCTTAACGAGCAGTACTTC. This encodes CASSSSAGLNEQYF.

The sample holds one count of this clone. The chain recombines TRBV11-3 with TRBJ2-3; no firm D call. The V and J ends lost 4 bases and 3 bases respectively, with 5 bases between them. CDR1 SGHNT and CDR2 YENEEA come from the germline V gene. The CDR3 length is 12 residues. In DNA, the CDR3 is TGTGCCAGCAGCTCCGTAACAGATACGCAGTATTTT. It encodes CASSSVTDTQYF.

V gene TRBV29-1 combines with J gene TRBJ2-3; D assignment may be TRBD1 or TRBD2 (5 bases each). Trimming left V 4 bases short and J 2 bases short, with 13 bases between. Germline V gives CDR1 SQVTM, CDR2 ANQGSEA. The CDR3 runs to 14 residues. CDR3 residues: CSVAGQDFTDTQYF. The CDR3 bases are TGCAGCGTTGCAGGGCAGGACTTCACAGATACGCAGTATTTT.

CDR3 in amino acids: CASSLALSSRPPTNEKLFF. In DNA, the CDR3 is TGTGCCAGCAGCTTAGCGTTGAGTTCTCGCCCCCCAACTAATGAAAAACTGTTTTTT. The V and J genes are TRBV7-9 and TRBJ1-4; no definite D call. CDR1 SEHNR and CDR2 FQNEAQ come from the germline V gene (reference sequence). Trimming took off 0 bases at V and 0 bases at J, with 17 bases between the two ends. The CDR3 totals 19 residues.

V and J are TRBV3-1 (or the pseudogene TRBV3-2) and TRBJ2-4; 9 bases map to TRBD2. CDR1 and CDR2 from the germline V gene are LGHDT and YNNKEL (reference sequence). This CDR3 spans 17 amino acids. The V gene end was trimmed by 2 bases and the J gene end by 0 bases; junction bases not matched to a gene: 5. CDR3 sequence reads: CASSQIAGGRAKNIQYF. The CDR3, as DNA: TGTGCCAGCAGCCAAATCGCGGGGGGGCGAGCCAAAAACATTCAGTACTTC.

This chain joins TRBV19 and TRBJ1-1; D ambiguous. The CDR3 loop spans 14 amino acids. Deletions cut 7 bases from V and 3 bases from J, with 15 bases between. The V gene's germline CDR1 is LNHDA and CDR2 SQIVND (reference sequence). CDR3 loop: CASTAGRIDTEAFF. The CDR3 DNA reads as TGTGCCAGTACTGCAGGACGAATTGACACTGAAGCTTTCTTT.

The chain employs TRBV12-3 or TRBV12-4 and TRBJ1-1; D is unclear. Between the trimmed V and J ends, which lost 6 bases and 1 base, there was a span of 9 bases. The CDR3 covers 13 residues. The CDR3 protein is CASSPERNTEAFF. The CDR3 DNA reads as TGTGCCAGCAGCCCGGAGCGGAACACTGAAGCTTTCTTT.

The V gene is TRBV9, the J gene TRBJ1-6, with D possibly TRBD1 on 5 matching bases. Germline CDR1 reads SGDLS; CDR2 reads YYNGEE. The CDR3 has 15 residues. The V and J ends lost 4 bases and 2 bases respectively, with 10 bases between them. The DNA for the CDR3 is TGTGCCAGCAGCCTCAGGGAACCCTATAATTCACCCCTCCACTTT. It yields the protein CASSLREPYNSPLHF.

The gene calls are TRBV27 and TRBJ1-2; TRBD1 aligns across 11 bases. CDR1 is MNHEY, CDR2 SMNVEV, per germline (reference sequence). Trimming cost V 6 bases and J 4 bases; bases outside gene matches: 10. The CDR3 consists of 16 residues. The CDR3 loop is CASSFITGTGGYGYTF. Written as DNA, the CDR3 is TGTGCCAGCAGCTTCATAACCGGGACAGGGGGCTATGGCTACACCTTC.

V and J are TRBV15 and TRBJ1-1; D gene unclear. CDR1 and CDR2 from the germline V gene are LNHNV and YYDKDF (reference sequence). V was pared by 1 base and J by 7 bases, with 13 bases between. The CDR3 covers 14 residues. The CDR3 DNA sequence: TGTGCCACCAGCAGAGGGGTTGGGAGGAATGAAGCTTTCTTT. Protein: CATSRGVGRNEAFF.

The V call is TRBV10-2, the J call TRBJ1-6; TRBD1 aligns across 8 bases. In germline, CDR1 is WSHSY, CDR2 SAAADI. V lost 6 bases to trimming and J lost 9 bases; unmatched junction nucleotides: 7. The CDR3 is made up of 14 amino acids. The CDR3 bases are TGCGCCAGCAGAAAGACAGGGGAGAGTTCACCCCTCCACTTT. As protein: CASRKTGESSPLHF.

The genes are TRBV19 and TRBJ1-5, with a tentative D call TRBD1 (5 bases). Germline CDR1 reads LNHDA; CDR2 reads SQIVND (reference sequence). CDR3 length: 14 amino acids. V dropped 6 bases and J dropped 2 bases, with 11 bases sitting between them. The CDR3 loop reads CASRRGTGNQPQHF. DNA for the CDR3: TGTGCCAGTAGGCGCGGGACTGGCAATCAGCCCCAGCATTTT.

The chain joins TRBV4-2 to TRBJ1-2, with D unresolved. Germline V gene data show CDR1 as LGHNA and CDR2 as YNFKEQ. Trimming took off 0 bases at V and 0 bases at J, with 8 bases between the two ends. The CDR3 has 15 amino acids. The CDR3, as DNA: TGTGCCAGCAGCCAAGACGGTACCCCTAACTATGGCTACACCTTC. This codes for CASSQDGTPNYGYTF.

Note on this clone: The junction and the germline gene differ at one end; a read error may be behind it. This chain links TRBV3-1 (or the pseudogene TRBV3-2) with TRBJ1-6; TRBD1 matches at 7 bases. Germline CDR1 LGHDT, CDR2 YNNKEL (reference sequence). There are 13 residues in the CDR3. The CDR3 loop is CASSQDRGSGLYF. The CDR3 DNA is TGTGCCAGCAGCCAAGACAGGGGGTCGGGGCTTTACTTT.

The chain joins TRBV7-2 to TRBJ1-1; 8 bases match TRBD1. The CDR3 extends over 14 amino acids. Germline-derived CDR1 and CDR2 are SGHTA and FQGNSA. Trimming at V came to 6 bases and at J to 5 bases, leaving 8 bases not matched to a gene. The CDR3 here is CASSIDRGRTEAFF. CDR3 nucleotides: TGTGCCAGCAGTATCGACAGGGGTCGGACTGAAGCTTTCTTT.

The chain employs TRBV6-5 and TRBJ1-6; D gene ambiguous. The CDR3 runs to 15 residues. Trimming took off 6 bases at V and 0 bases at J, with 9 bases between the two ends. From germline, CDR1 is MNHEY and CDR2 SVGAGI. CDR3 nucleotides: TGTGCCAGCAGCCCATTGAGCTCCTATAATTCACCCCTCCACTTT. It translates to CASSPLSSYNSPLHF.

The chain carries TRBV13 and TRBJ2-7; TRBD1 or TRBD2 may be the D gene (5 bases each). The CDR3 length is 12 residues. V lost 2 bases and J lost 5, with 7 bases in between. Germline lookup yields CDR1 PRHDT and CDR2 FYEKMQ (reference sequence). In DNA, the CDR3 is TGTGCCAGCAGCTTAATGGGGGACGAGCAGTACTTC. This gives the protein CASSLMGDEQYF.

The chain recombines TRBV11-2 with TRBJ1-6; D not resolved. Looked up from germline, CDR1 is SGHAT and CDR2 is FQNNGV. CDR3 length: 15 amino acids. The V gene lost 1 base and the J gene lost 7 bases, with 11 bases spanning the gap. The CDR3 loop reads CASSLAGSGNSPLHF. The CDR3 DNA is TGTGCCAGCAGCTTAGCCGGGAGTGGGAATTCACCCCTCCACTTT.

The chain employs TRBV5-8 and TRBJ2-3, with 11 bases aligning to TRBD2. The junction had 12 bases not matched to a gene; V was cut back by 1 base and J by 2 bases. The CDR3 has 19 residues. Germline V gives CDR1 SGHTS, CDR2 YDEGEE. The CDR3 DNA reads TGTGCCAGCAGCTTGCGAGGACTAGCGGGTTCTGGACCCACAGATACGCAGTATTTT. This sequence encodes CASSLRGLAGSGPTDTQYF.

The genes are TRBV28 and TRBJ2-3; tentative D call: TRBD1 (6 bases). The germline V gene encodes CDR1 MDHEN and CDR2 SYDVKM. V was clipped by 4 bases and J by 5 bases, with 13 bases between them. CDR3 length: 14 amino acids. CDR3 nucleotide sequence: TGTGCCAGCAGTTCCTCCCAGGGGAGAGATACGCAGTATTTT. It codes for CASSSSQGRDTQYF.

V usage is TRBV6-6 and J usage is TRBJ2-7; possible D gene TRBD1, 5 bases. The V gene lost 2 bases and the J gene lost 3 bases, with 11 bases spanning the gap. CDR3 size: 14 residues. Germline V gene lookup returns CDR1 MNHNY and CDR2 SVGAGI (reference sequence). In DNA form, the CDR3 reads TGTGCCAGCAGTTACGACAGCTCTTTCTACGAGCAGTACTTC. As protein: CASSYDSSFYEQYF.